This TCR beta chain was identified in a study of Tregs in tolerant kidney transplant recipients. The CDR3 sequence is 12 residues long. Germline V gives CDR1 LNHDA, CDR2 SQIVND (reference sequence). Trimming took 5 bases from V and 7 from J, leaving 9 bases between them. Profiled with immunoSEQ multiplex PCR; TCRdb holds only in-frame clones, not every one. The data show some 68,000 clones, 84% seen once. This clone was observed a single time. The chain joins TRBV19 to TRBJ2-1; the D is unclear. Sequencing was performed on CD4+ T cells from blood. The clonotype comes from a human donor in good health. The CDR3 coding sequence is TGTGCCAGTAGTTATCTGGAAAATGAGCAGTTCTTC. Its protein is CASSYLENEQFF.